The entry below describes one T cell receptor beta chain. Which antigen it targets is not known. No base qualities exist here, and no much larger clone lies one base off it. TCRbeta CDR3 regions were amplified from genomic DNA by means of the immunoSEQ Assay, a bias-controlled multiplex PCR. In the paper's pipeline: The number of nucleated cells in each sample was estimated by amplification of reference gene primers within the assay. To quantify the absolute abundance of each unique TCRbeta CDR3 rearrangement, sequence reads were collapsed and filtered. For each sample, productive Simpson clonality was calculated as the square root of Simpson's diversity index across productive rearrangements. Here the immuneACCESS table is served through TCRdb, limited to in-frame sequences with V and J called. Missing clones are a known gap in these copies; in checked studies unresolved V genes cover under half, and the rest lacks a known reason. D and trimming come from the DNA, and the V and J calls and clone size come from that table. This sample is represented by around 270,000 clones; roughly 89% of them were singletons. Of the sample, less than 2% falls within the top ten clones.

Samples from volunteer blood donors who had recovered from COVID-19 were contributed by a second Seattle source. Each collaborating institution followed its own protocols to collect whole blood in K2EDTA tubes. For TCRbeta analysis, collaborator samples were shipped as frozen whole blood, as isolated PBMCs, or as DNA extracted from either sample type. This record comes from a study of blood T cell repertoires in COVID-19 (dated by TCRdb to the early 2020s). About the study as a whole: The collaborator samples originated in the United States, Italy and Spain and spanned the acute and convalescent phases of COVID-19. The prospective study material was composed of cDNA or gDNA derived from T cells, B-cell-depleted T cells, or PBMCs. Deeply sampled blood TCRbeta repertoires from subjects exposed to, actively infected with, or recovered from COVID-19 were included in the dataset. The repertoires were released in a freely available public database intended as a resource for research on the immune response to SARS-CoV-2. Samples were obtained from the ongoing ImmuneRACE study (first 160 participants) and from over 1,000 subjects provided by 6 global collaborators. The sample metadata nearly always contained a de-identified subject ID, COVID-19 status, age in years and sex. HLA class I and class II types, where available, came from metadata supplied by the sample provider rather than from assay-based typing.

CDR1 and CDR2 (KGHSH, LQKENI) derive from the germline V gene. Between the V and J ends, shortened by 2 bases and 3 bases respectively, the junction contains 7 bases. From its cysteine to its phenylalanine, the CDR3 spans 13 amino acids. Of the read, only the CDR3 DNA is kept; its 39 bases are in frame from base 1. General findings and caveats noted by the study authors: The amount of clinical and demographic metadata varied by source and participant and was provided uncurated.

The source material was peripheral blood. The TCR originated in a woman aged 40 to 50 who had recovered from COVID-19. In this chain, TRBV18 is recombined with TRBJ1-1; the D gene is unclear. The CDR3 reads CASSPSTDTEAFF. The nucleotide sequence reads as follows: TGTGCCAGCTCACCAAGTACGGACACTGAAGCTTTCTTT.